This T cell receptor beta chain comes out of a study of human T cells and chemical hapten exposure. Study context: Patch tests put 0.01% DPC on the upper back, read at 6 days.

Time point meaning: patch test 1, 2 weeks after DPC sensitization. The treatment here: therapeutic diphenylcyclopropenone sensitization with weekly scalp DPC. As processed by the authors: Per sample, the median was approximately 100,000 TCRs, with values from about 24,000 to 680,000. TCRdb re-analysed the RACE reads in MiXCR, keeping a single row per CDR3 protein. TCRdb, not the original authors, processed these V and J calls. The sample holds some 94,000 distinct CDR3 sequences, about an eighth seen once. This clonotype was seen ten or more times. Specimen: whole blood, collected in connection with sensitization to the hapten diphenylcyclopropenone (DPC). The sequence derives from a woman in her thirties or forties with alopecia areata. Some clones in this sample may be carry-over from other donors' samples.

The CDR3 DNA reads TGTGCCAGCAGCTCAAGGACTAGCGGGAGGGCCAGCTCCTACGAGCAGTACTTC. Its translation is CASSSRTSGRASSYEQYF. The J gene is TRBJ2-7, the V gene TRBV7-9, with 15 bases matching TRBD2. Trimming at V came to 4 bases and at J to 0 bases, leaving 7 bases not matched to a gene. The CDR3 is made up of 18 amino acids. The germline gives CDR1 SEHNR, CDR2 FQNEAQ (reference sequence). Using reference TRBV7-9 and TRBJ2-7 for the parts outside the CDR3, the full variable domain is DTGVSQNPRHKITKRGQNVTFRCDPISEHNRLYWYRQTLGQGPEFLTYFQNEAQLEKSRLLSDRFSAERPKGSFSTLEIQRTEQGDSAMYLCASSSRTSGRASSYEQYFGPGTRLTVT.